This TCR beta chain is drawn from a study of blood T cell repertoires in COVID-19. Study at large: The cDNA or gDNA used as material had been derived from T cells, B-cell-depleted T cells, or PBMCs.

CDR3 size: 16 residues. V lost 2 bases, J lost 5 bases, and 15 bases lay in between. Germline V gene data show CDR1 as SEHNR and CDR2 as FQNEAQ (reference sequence). In the original processing: Counts of nucleated cells, estimated from reference gene primer amplification, were obtained. Clones were read by immunoSEQ multiplex PCR, and TCRdb kept only the in-frame ones, dropping some. The V and J calls and clone size were taken over from that table, and D and trimming were inferred from the DNA. The sample has about 260,000 clones; 80% to 90% are singletons. Sequenced: peripheral blood. V and J are TRBV7-9 and TRBJ1-4, with D perhaps TRBD1 (6 bases). This receptor was taken from a woman aged 65 to 85 with COVID-19, enrolled during active disease. CDR3 sequence (DNA): TGTGCCAGCAGCTTATTATCCGACAGGCTCAATGAAAAACTGTTTTTT. Protein: CASSLLSDRLNEKLFF.